Sequencing of this T cell receptor (beta chain) was carried out in a study of long-term antiretroviral therapy in people with HIV. General study findings and limits: HIV repertoire CDR3 lengths ranged less widely than those of controls. ART was followed by higher diversity that remained below transplant donor controls.

The assay, immunoSEQ v3.0, was run at survey level. Profiling relied on immunoSEQ multiplex PCR, and the TCRdb table lists in-frame clones only, not all of them. The data contain 20,000 to 30,000 clones, about 84% of them singletons. The CDR3 is made up of 14 amino acids. Germline lookup yields CDR1 WSHSY and CDR2 SAAADI. The trim removed 8 bases at V and 6 bases at J, leaving 7 bases unmatched. In this sample, this clone turned up once. The antigen is undetermined. The rearrangement uses TRBV10-2 and TRBJ2-1, with 10 bases identical to TRBD2. The sequencing here drew on unsorted PBMCs, taken roughly 4.9 years after starting antiretroviral therapy. The receptor comes from a man aged 35 to 55 with HIV. CDR3 region: CASVRTSGVNEQFF. In DNA, the CDR3 is TGCGCCAGCGTCCGGACTAGCGGCGTCAATGAGCAGTTCTTC.